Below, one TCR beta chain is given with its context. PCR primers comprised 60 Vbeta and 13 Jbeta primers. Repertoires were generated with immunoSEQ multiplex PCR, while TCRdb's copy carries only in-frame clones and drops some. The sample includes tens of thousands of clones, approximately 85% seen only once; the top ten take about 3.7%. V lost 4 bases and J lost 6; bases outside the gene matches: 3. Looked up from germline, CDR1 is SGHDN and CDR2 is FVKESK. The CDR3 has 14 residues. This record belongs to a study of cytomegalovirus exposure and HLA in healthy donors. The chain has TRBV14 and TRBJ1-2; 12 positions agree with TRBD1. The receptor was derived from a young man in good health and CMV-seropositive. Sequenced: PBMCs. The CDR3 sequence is CASSPGQGAHGYTF. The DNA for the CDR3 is TGTGCCAGCAGCCCGGGACAGGGGGCGCATGGCTACACCTTC.